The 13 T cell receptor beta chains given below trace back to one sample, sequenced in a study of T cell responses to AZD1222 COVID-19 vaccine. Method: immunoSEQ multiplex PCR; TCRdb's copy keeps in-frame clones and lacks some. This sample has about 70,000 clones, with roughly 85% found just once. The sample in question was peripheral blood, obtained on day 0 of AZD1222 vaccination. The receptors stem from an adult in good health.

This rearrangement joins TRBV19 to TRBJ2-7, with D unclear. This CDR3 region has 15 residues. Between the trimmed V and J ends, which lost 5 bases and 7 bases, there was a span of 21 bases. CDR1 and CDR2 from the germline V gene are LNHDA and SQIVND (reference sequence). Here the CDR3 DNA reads TGTGCCAGTAGTTCAAACGGCTGGGGATTTCGGGAGCAGTACTTC. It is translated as CASSSNGWGFREQYF.

CDR3 nucleotides: TGTGCCAGCAGTTTCGGAGGGGAAGCTTTCTTT. Translated: CASSFGGEAFF. The chain carries TRBV12-3 or TRBV12-4 and TRBJ1-1; D gene unclear. Trimming took 3 bases from V and 8 from J, leaving 7 bases between them. CDR3 length equals 11 residues.

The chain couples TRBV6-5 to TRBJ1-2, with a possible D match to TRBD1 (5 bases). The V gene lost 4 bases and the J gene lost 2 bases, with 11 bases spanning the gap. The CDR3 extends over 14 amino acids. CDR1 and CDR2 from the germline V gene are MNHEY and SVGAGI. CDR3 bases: TGTGCCAGCAGTTCCCACGGACAAAACTATGGCTACACCTTC. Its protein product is CASSSHGQNYGYTF.

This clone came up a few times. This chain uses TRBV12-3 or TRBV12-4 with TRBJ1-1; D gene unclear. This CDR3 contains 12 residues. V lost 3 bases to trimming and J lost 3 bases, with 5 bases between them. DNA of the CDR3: TGTGCCAGCAGTTTCGGGTACACTGAAGCTTTCTTT. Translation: CASSFGYTEAFF.

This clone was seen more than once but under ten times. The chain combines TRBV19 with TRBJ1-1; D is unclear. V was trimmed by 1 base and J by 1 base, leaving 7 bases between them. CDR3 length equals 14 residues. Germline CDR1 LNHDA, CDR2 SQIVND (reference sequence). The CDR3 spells CASSIGTANTEAFF. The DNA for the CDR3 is TGTGCCAGTAGTATAGGTACAGCGAACACTGAAGCTTTCTTT.

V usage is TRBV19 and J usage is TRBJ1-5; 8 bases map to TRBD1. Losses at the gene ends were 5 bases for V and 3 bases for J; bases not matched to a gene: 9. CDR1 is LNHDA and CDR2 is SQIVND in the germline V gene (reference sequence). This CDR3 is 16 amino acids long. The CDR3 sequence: CASSPPTGGFNQPQHF. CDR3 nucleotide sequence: TGTGCCAGTAGTCCCCCTACAGGGGGGTTCAATCAGCCCCAGCATTTT.

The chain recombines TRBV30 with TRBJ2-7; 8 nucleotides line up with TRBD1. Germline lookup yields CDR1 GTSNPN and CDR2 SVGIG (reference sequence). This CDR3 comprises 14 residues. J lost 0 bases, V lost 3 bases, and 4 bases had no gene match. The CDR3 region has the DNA TGTGCCTGGAGCAGGACAGGGAGCTCCTACGAGCAGTACTTC. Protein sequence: CAWSRTGSSYEQYF.

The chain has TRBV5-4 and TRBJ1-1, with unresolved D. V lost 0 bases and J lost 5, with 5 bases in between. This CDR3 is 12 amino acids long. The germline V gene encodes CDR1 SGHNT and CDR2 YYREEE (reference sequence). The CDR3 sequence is CASSLGTTEAFF. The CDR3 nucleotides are TGTGCCAGCAGCTTGGGAACTACTGAAGCTTTCTTT.

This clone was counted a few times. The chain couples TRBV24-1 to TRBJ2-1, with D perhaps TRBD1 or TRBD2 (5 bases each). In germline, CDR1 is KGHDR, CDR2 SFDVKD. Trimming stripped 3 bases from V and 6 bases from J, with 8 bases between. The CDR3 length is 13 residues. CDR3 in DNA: TGTGCCACCAGTGATCCGGGACGCAATGAGCAGTTCTTC. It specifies CATSDPGRNEQFF.

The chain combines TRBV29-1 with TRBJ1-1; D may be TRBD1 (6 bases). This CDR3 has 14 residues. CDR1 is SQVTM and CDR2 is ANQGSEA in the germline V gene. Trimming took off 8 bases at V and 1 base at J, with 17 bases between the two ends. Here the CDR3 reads CSSRAETGNTEAFF. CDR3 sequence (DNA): TGCAGCTCCCGGGCCGAGACAGGGAACACTGAAGCTTTCTTT.

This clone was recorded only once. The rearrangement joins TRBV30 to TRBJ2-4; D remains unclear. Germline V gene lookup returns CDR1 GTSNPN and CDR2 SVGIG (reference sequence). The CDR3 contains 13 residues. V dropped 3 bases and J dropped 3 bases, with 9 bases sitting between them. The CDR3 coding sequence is TGTGCCTGGAGAGCCCCCGGCAAAAACATTCAGTACTTC. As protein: CAWRAPGKNIQYF.

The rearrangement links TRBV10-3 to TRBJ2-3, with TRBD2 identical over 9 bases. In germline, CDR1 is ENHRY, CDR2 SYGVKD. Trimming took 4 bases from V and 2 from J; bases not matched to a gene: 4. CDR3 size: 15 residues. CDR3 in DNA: TGTGCCATCAGTGGGAGCGGGGGGACCACAGATACGCAGTATTTT. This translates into CAISGSGGTTDTQYF.

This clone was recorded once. CDR3 in amino acids: CASSPAGRGHGQPQHF. The CDR3 nucleotides are TGTGCCAGCAGCCCAGCAGGCAGGGGGCACGGTCAGCCCCAGCATTTT. J is TRBJ1-5 and V is TRBV7-8; TRBD1 matches 8 bases. The CDR3 length is 16 residues. Germline lookup yields CDR1 SGHVS and CDR2 FQNEAQ. V shed 5 bases and J 6 bases; nucleotides not matched to a gene: 12.